This TCR beta chain was profiled in a study of PD-1 blockade in mismatch repair-deficient tumors (dated 2017 in TCRdb). With respect to the entire study: Between late 2013 and 2016, the trial enrolled about 78 consecutive patients with more than nine types of mismatch repair-deficient cancer, all of whom had received prior treatment and were progressing. Tumor-associated T cell clones in the peripheral blood of patients responding to PD-1 blockade were tracked using deep sequencing of TCR CDR3 regions. Summary of the overall study and its limitations: After pembrolizumab, tumor-resident clones, which were often undetectable in blood before treatment, expanded rapidly and then contracted, generally ahead of radiologic responses.

Based on the germline V gene, the CDR1 and CDR2 sequences are MNHNS and SASEGT. The CDR3 runs 12 residues from the cysteine to the phenylalanine. Only the CDR3 DNA is retained, 36 bases long and in frame from the first base. A distance of 11 bases separates the germline ends of V and J, which lose 5 bases and 7 bases respectively. A word on this clone: What this receptor recognizes is not known. Within one base of it there is no much larger clone, and no base qualities were kept.

Libraries were prepared through the immunoSEQ multiplex PCR assay. TCRdb stores this immuneACCESS table with in-frame sequences only. Part of the clones is absent; in the studies checked, under half of the shortfall reflects unresolved V genes, and no reason is known for the rest. The sample table records roughly 110,000 clones; roughly 80% of these occur just once. In total, the top ten clones hold 4.5% to 5.5% of the sample. For every enrolled patient, mismatch repair deficiency was confirmed by either polymerase chain reaction or immunohistochemistry. TCR sequencing was carried out for three patients who responded to pembrolizumab therapy. The phase II trial prospectively evaluated PD-1 blockade with pembrolizumab in advanced mismatch repair-deficient cancers, independent of tissue of origin. Peripheral blood T cell samples were gathered serially, both before PD-1 blockade started and at multiple time points afterward. Blood sampling times were reported as weeks after the first pembrolizumab dose.

The receptor was derived from an adult with mismatch repair-deficient cancer. This receptor chain uses TRBV6-1 and TRBJ1-1, with the D gene not confidently named. The sequences come from peripheral blood, collected 60 weeks after starting pembrolizumab. Here the CDR3 is given as CASSRPGGEAFF. The nucleotide sequence reads as follows: TGTGCCAGCAGTCGACCCGGCGGTGAAGCTTTCTTT.